This T cell receptor beta chain appears in the sequencing data of a study of cytomegalovirus exposure and HLA in healthy donors. It was with 60 Vbeta and 13 Jbeta primers that the PCR ran. Repertoires were generated with immunoSEQ multiplex PCR, while TCRdb's copy carries only in-frame clones and drops some. The table lists roughly 80,000 clones, around 80% of them singletons. Concerning this clone itself: The antigen is unknown.

This CDR3 is 13 amino acids long. Germline CDR1 GTSNPN, CDR2 SVGIG (reference sequence). Trimming removed 3 bases from V and 2 bases from J, with 8 bases in between. Study-wide results and caveats: Rates of TCR association differed by HLA locus in a later analysis, with DRB1 highest and HLA-C lowest. Earlier analysis yielded a pattern in which most TCR beta V segments were productive about 90% or about 30% of the time.

Material for sequencing was PBMCs. The receptor was derived from a male donor in good health and CMV-seronegative. The chain combines TRBV30 with TRBJ1-5; D ambiguous. CDR3 residues: CAWSMQGNQPQHF. CDR3 sequence (DNA): TGTGCCTGGAGCATGCAGGGCAATCAGCCCCAGCATTTT.